This T cell receptor beta chain originates from a study of shared clonotypes between healthy human individuals. Whole-study results and caveats: Deeper or shallower sequencing was expected to change how clonotypes are shared among donors.

Genomic DNA per cell subset filled all wells of several immunoSEQ plates. The authors sequenced unsorted PBMC DNA on ten immunoSEQ deep assay plates. TCRdb keeps only in-frame clones here, not all; method: immunoSEQ multiplex PCR. The table lists some 96,000 clones, around 43% of them singletons. Comments on this clone: The antigen remains undetermined.

Donors, healthy HIV-negative adults, lacked recent acute infections or vaccinations. The CDR3 consists of 13 residues. Germline CDR1 reads GTSNPN; CDR2 reads SVGIG (reference sequence). V lost 3 bases, J lost 5 bases, and 13 bases lay in between. Sequenced: PBMCs. The origin of this receptor is a woman aged 40 to 50 in good health. Some clones in this sample may be carry-over from other donors' samples. This chain connects TRBV30 to TRBJ1-1; D gene ambiguous. Here the CDR3 DNA reads TGTGCCTGGAGAAGGTTGCGAGGGACTGAAGCTTTCTTT. This translates into CAWRRLRGTEAFF.